The next 29 T cell receptor beta chains were all read from a single sample in a study of blood T cells in healthy people across ages. A sample-barcoded 5' primer and a J-beta primer mix were used in a second PCR of roughly 7 to 11 cycles. A single record per CDR3 protein comes from TCRdb applying MiXCR to the 5' RACE reads. The sample gives 850,000 to 1,300,000 distinct CDR3 sequences, 40% to 45% of which show up once; around 18% is in the top ten. The material sequenced was blood. The receptors here all came from a woman aged 60-70 years in good health.

This clonotype turned up a few times. V is TRBV6-1 and J is TRBJ2-3; TRBD1 matches 9 bases. This CDR3 is built from 17 residues. V lost 6 bases to trimming and J lost 4 bases; unmatched junction nucleotides: 14. Germline V gene lookup returns CDR1 MNHNS and CDR2 SASEGT. The CDR3 DNA reads TGTGCCAGCAGCGGAAGCTCGGGACAGGGCGCGCCAGATACGCAGTATTTT. This translates into CASSGSSGQGAPDTQYF.

This clonotype was recorded a few times. The rearrangement uses TRBV11-1 and TRBJ2-3; no reliable D call. Between the trimmed V and J ends, which lost 4 bases and 6 bases, there was a span of 23 bases. Germline V gene sequence: CDR1 SGHAT, CDR2 FQDESV (reference sequence). The CDR3 runs to 17 residues. In nucleotides, the CDR3 is TGTGCCAGCAGCTCCGGCGGCCAGATTCCCCAATACGATACGCAGTATTTT. Its translation: CASSSGGQIPQYDTQYF. Variable domain in full (rest from reference TRBV11-1 and TRBJ2-3): EAEVAQSPRYKITEKSQAVAFWCDPISGHATLYWYRQILGQGPELLVQFQDESVVDDSQLPKDRFSAERLKGVDSTLKIQPAELGDSAMYLCASSSGGQIPQYDTQYFGPGTRLTVL.

The V gene is TRBV7-2, the J gene TRBJ1-5, with D tentatively TRBD1 (6 bases). Per the germline V gene, CDR1 is SGHTA and CDR2 is FQGNSA. This CDR3 spans 16 amino acids. V lost 1 base, J lost 9 bases, and 19 bases lay in between. CDR3 in DNA: TGTGCCAGCAGCTTAGTGCCTGGACAGCTCGGGGGGCCCCAGCATTTT. As protein: CASSLVPGQLGGPQHF.

The chain employs TRBV7-9 and TRBJ2-1, with 12 nucleotides matching TRBD2. There are 16 residues in the CDR3. V lost 6 bases and J lost 7; bases outside the gene matches: 10. CDR1 and CDR2 from the germline V gene are SEHNR and FQNEAQ (reference sequence). The chain's CDR3 is CASRSGRLAGANEQFF. As DNA, the CDR3 is TGTGCCAGCAGGTCAGGACGACTAGCGGGAGCGAATGAGCAGTTCTTC.

The chain joins TRBV6-1 to TRBJ2-1, with 11 bases lining up with TRBD2. The CDR3 is made up of 15 amino acids. Germline values: CDR1 MNHNS, CDR2 SASEGT. With 1 base clipped from V and 15 bases from J, the junction kept 11 bases outside the gene matches. CDR3 sequence: CASSEVSGRALVLFF. The CDR3 DNA follows: TGTGCCAGCAGTGAAGTTAGCGGGAGGGCCCTAGTATTGTTCTTC.

This clonotype was seen a handful of times. CDR3 nucleotides: TGTGCCAGCAGCACCGGACAGTCCTACAATGAGCAGTTCTTC. The encoded protein is CASSTGQSYNEQFF. This rearrangement joins TRBV7-2 to TRBJ2-1, with a weak D call TRBD1 (6 bases). Trimming took 5 bases from V and 1 from J, leaving 9 bases between them. The CDR3 has 14 amino acids. CDR1 and CDR2 (germline): SGHTA, FQGNSA.

CDR3 coding DNA: TGTGCCAGCAGTTTGACTAGCGGGAGTATCTACAATGAGCAGTTCTTC. It is translated as CASSLTSGSIYNEQFF. The genes are TRBV12-3 or TRBV12-4 and TRBJ2-1, with TRBD2 matching 12 bases. J gave up 3 bases and V 3 bases, and 3 bases lay outside the gene matches. CDR3 length equals 16 residues.

The chain carries TRBV7-2 and TRBJ1-1, with D maybe TRBD1 (5 bases). V was pared by 4 bases and J by 8 bases, with 11 bases between. The CDR3 is 12 residues long. The germline gives CDR1 SGHTA, CDR2 FQGNSA. CDR3 in amino acids: CASSSAGGEAFF. Here the CDR3 DNA reads TGTGCCAGCAGCTCAGCGGGGGGAGAAGCTTTCTTT.

J is TRBJ2-6 and V is TRBV20-1; unclear D gene. The V gene's germline CDR1 is DFQATT and CDR2 SNEGSKA (reference sequence). Trimming stripped 2 bases from V and 1 base from J, with 9 bases between. The CDR3 spans 15 residues. The DNA of the CDR3 is TGCAGTGCTAGAATGGAGCTTTCTGGGGCCAACGTCCTGACTTTC. This gives the protein CSARMELSGANVLTF.

On this clonotype: One end of the junction fails to match germline, which may point to a read error. This rearrangement joins TRBV7-8 to TRBJ2-3; D is unresolved. Germline CDR1 and CDR2: SGHVS and FQNEAQ. The CDR3 spans 13 residues. CDR3 protein: CASTGALTNTQYF. Written as DNA, the CDR3 is TGTGCCAGCACAGGCGCCCTCACAAATACGCAGTATTTT.

This clonotype was seen a few times. The chain employs TRBV20-1 and TRBJ2-1, with D uncertain. Between the trimmed V and J ends, which lost 1 base and 4 bases, there was a span of 14 bases. Looked up from germline, CDR1 is DFQATT and CDR2 is SNEGSKA (reference sequence). This CDR3 comprises 15 residues. CDR3 nucleotide sequence: TGCAGTGCTAGAGTCGGAGCTAGTTGGTACAATGAGCAGTTCTTC. It specifies CSARVGASWYNEQFF.

The chain uses TRBV25-1 and TRBJ2-1; D is ambiguous. Germline V lookup: CDR1 MGHDK, CDR2 SYGVNS. Trimming pared 7 bases from V and 0 bases from J, leaving 10 bases between. The CDR3 extends over 14 amino acids. CDR3 amino acids: CASKLGSSYNEQFF. The CDR3 bases are TGTGCCAGCAAGCTAGGAAGCTCCTACAATGAGCAGTTCTTC. Filled out from reference TRBV25-1 and TRBJ2-1, the complete variable domain reads EADIYQTPRYLVIGTGKKITLECSQTMGHDKMYWYQQDPGMELHLIHYSYGVNSTEKGDLSSESTVSRIRTEHFPLTLESARPSHTSQYLCASKLGSSYNEQFFGPGTRLTVL.

This rearrangement joins TRBV2 to TRBJ1-6; TRBD1 might be the D (5 bases). The germline CDR1 and CDR2 sequences are SNHLY and FYNNEI. This CDR3 has 14 residues. V was shortened by 3 bases and J by 11 bases, with 14 bases between the two germline ends. CDR3 in amino acids: CASSEGRARAPLHF. CDR3 in DNA: TGTGCCAGCAGTGAGGGCAGGGCCAGGGCACCCCTCCACTTT.

This chain joins TRBV20-1 and TRBJ2-3, with D unclear. The germline CDR1 and CDR2 sequences are DFQATT and SNEGSKA (reference sequence). V dropped 3 bases and J dropped 5 bases, with 6 bases sitting between them. This CDR3 spans 11 amino acids. CDR3 bases: TGCAGTGCTAGCTTTCTAGATACGCAGTATTTT. This encodes CSASFLDTQYF.

The chain links TRBV9 to TRBJ2-3; 15 bases line up with TRBD2. The CDR3 runs to 18 residues. CDR1 is SGDLS and CDR2 is YYNGEE in the germline V gene. The V gene end was trimmed by 4 bases and the J gene end by 0 bases; junction bases not matched to a gene: 6. The CDR3 loop is CASSTRTSGRGSTDTQYF. The CDR3 DNA is TGTGCCAGCAGCACTCGGACTAGCGGGAGGGGTAGCACAGATACGCAGTATTTT.

The CDR3 DNA is TGTGCCAGCAGTCGCAAATACCTCTACGAGCAGTACTTC. Residues: CASSRKYLYEQYF. The rearrangement links TRBV27 to TRBJ2-7; D uncertain. The CDR3 consists of 13 residues. Germline CDR1 is MNHEY and CDR2 is SMNVEV (reference sequence). V was pared by 5 bases and J by 3 bases, with 11 bases between.

V and J are TRBV12-3 or TRBV12-4 and TRBJ2-1; 8 positions match TRBD2. This CDR3 spans 16 amino acids. V dropped 7 bases and J dropped 5; count of bases not matched to a gene: 13. The CDR3 region has the DNA TGTGCCAGCACCCAGCAGGCTAGCGGGTTCGACAATGAGCAGTTCTTC. It encodes CASTQQASGFDNEQFF.

This clonotype was seen only a few times. This chain uses TRBV7-6 with TRBJ2-7; TRBD1 matches 8 bases. J gave up 3 bases and V 5 bases, and 9 bases lay outside the gene matches. Germline V CDR1 and CDR2: SGHVS, FNYEAQ. The CDR3 sequence is 15 residues long. CDR3 nucleotides: TGTGCCAGCAGCCCAGCTCCAGGGGGCAACTACGAGCAGTACTTC. Translated: CASSPAPGGNYEQYF.

V is TRBV6-1 and J is TRBJ2-6, with D perhaps matching TRBD1 (7 bases). Germline V gene sequence: CDR1 MNHNS, CDR2 SASEGT. The CDR3 covers 19 residues. V was shortened by 0 bases and J by 2 bases, with 17 bases between the two germline ends. CDR3 sequence: CASSEAGWRGRTGANVLTF. CDR3 DNA: TGTGCCAGCAGTGAAGCGGGTTGGAGGGGGCGGACTGGGGCCAACGTCCTGACTTTC.

This chain links TRBV27 with TRBJ2-7, with TRBD2 identical over 8 bases. Germline CDR1 MNHEY, CDR2 SMNVEV (reference sequence). The V segment lost 2 bases and the J segment 1 base; nucleotides outside the gene matches: 4. CDR3 size: 15 residues. In DNA form, the CDR3 reads TGTGCCAGCAGTTTACAGCGGGGGCCTTCCTACGAGCAGTACTTC. Translating gives CASSLQRGPSYEQYF.

V gene TRBV20-1 combines with J gene TRBJ2-1; TRBD2 matches 8 bases. Germline values: CDR1 DFQATT, CDR2 SNEGSKA (reference sequence). V shed 2 bases and J 8 bases; nucleotides not matched to a gene: 2. There are 12 residues in the CDR3. DNA of the CDR3: TGCAGTGCTAGAAGGACTAGCTATGAGCAGTTCTTC. Amino acid sequence: CSARRTSYEQFF.

The chain is built from TRBV15 and TRBJ2-4; D could derive from TRBD1 or TRBD2 (6 bases each). TRBJ2-5 matches the DNA end more closely, so the J call is doubtful. This CDR3 has 16 residues. Germline V gene lookup returns CDR1 LNHNV and CDR2 YYDKDF (reference sequence). The CDR3 DNA sequence: TGTGCCACCAGCAGAGATCTAGGGGGGCATGCAGGGACCCAGTACTTC. Protein: CATSRDLGGHAGTQYF.

This sequence joins TRBV27 and TRBJ2-3, with 11 positions matching TRBD2. CDR3 length: 17 residues. Germline trimming cut 5 bases from V and 2 bases from J; bases unmatched to any gene: 9. Germline CDR1 MNHEY, CDR2 SMNVEV (reference sequence). The CDR3 is CASSIKKGLAVTDTQYF. CDR3 sequence (DNA): TGTGCCAGCAGTATAAAGAAGGGACTAGCGGTCACAGATACGCAGTATTTT.

The V call is TRBV12-3 or TRBV12-4, the J call TRBJ2-3, with D maybe TRBD2 (5 bases). CDR3 length: 16 residues. V was trimmed by 1 base and J by 3 bases, leaving 14 bases between them. The CDR3 bases are TGTGCCAGCAGTTTAGTGGCTAGCTCGACTACAGATACGCAGTATTTT. Protein sequence: CASSLVASSTTDTQYF.

The chain recombines TRBV4-2 with TRBJ2-1, with 8 bases that match TRBD2. CDR3 length equals 16 residues. V was pared by 3 bases and J by 9 bases, with 13 bases of the junction left unmatched. In germline, CDR1 is LGHNA, CDR2 YNFKEQ. The CDR3 reads CASSHQAGEVEGEQFF. CDR3 coding DNA: TGTGCCAGCAGCCATCAAGCGGGAGAAGTCGAAGGTGAGCAGTTCTTC.

The J gene is TRBJ2-7, the V gene TRBV6-6; tentatively, D is TRBD2 (6 bases). Germline CDR1 MNHNY, CDR2 SVGAGI (reference sequence). This CDR3 has 14 amino acids. V dropped 6 bases and J dropped 3 bases, with 15 bases sitting between them. CDR3 amino acids: CASRDPGLGYEQYF. The CDR3 DNA reads TGTGCCAGCAGGGACCCGGGACTGGGCTACGAGCAGTACTTC.

This clonotype has only a few counts. This sequence joins TRBV29-1 and TRBJ2-3, with 7 bases fitting TRBD2. Germline-derived CDR1 and CDR2 are SQVTM and ANQGSEA. CDR3 size: 14 residues. V shed 6 bases, J shed 0 bases, and the junction held 6 bases outside the gene matches. The CDR3 nucleotides read TGCAGCGTCCAAGCGGGAACTAGCACAGATACGCAGTATTTT. Its protein is CSVQAGTSTDTQYF.

The J gene is TRBJ2-7, the V gene TRBV20-1; 7 bases are shared with TRBD1. This CDR3 is built from 15 residues. The junction had 6 bases not matched to a gene; V was cut back by 1 base and J by 0 bases. Germline CDR1 reads DFQATT; CDR2 reads SNEGSKA (reference sequence). The CDR3 bases are TGCAGTGCTAGAGGAGACAGGGAAGGCTCCTACGAGCAGTACTTC. Amino acids: CSARGDREGSYEQYF.

This chain joins TRBV29-1 and TRBJ2-7; 8 nucleotides line up with TRBD1. V was pared by 5 bases and J by 9 bases, with 18 bases of the junction left unmatched. Per germline, CDR1 SQVTM and CDR2 ANQGSEA. The CDR3 has 15 amino acids. CDR3 sequence: CSVSDRGYKHSVQYF. DNA for the CDR3: TGCAGCGTTTCAGACAGGGGTTACAAACATAGTGTGCAGTACTTC.